This T cell receptor (beta chain) was observed in a study of blood T cell repertoires in COVID-19. Germline V gene sequence: CDR1 GTSNPN, CDR2 SVGIG (reference sequence). The CDR3 totals 13 residues. V shed 3 bases and J shed 6 bases, with 11 bases lying between them. The repertoire was sequenced with immunoSEQ multiplex PCR; TCRdb's copy has only in-frame clones and lacks some. Of roughly 280,000 clones in the sample, roughly 83% were seen once. The chain joins TRBV30 to TRBJ2-2; no firm D call. The clonotype was recovered from a man aged 55 to 69 who had recovered from COVID-19. Sequencing was carried out using peripheral blood. The CDR3: CAWSGFDAGELFF. For the CDR3, the DNA is TGTGCCTGGAGCGGTTTCGATGCCGGGGAGCTGTTTTTT.